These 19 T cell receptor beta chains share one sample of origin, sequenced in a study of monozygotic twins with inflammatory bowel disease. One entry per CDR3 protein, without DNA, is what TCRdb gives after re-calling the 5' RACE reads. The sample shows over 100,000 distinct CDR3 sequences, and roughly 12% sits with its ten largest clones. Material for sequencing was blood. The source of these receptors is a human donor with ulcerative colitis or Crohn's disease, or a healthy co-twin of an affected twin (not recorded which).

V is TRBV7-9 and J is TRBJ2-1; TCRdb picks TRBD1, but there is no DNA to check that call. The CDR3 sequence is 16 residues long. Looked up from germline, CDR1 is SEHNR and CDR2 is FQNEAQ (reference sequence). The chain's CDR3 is CASSSNDRGLYNEQFF.

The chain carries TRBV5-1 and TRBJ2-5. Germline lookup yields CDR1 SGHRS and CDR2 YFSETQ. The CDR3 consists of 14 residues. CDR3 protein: CASSLESMAETQYF.

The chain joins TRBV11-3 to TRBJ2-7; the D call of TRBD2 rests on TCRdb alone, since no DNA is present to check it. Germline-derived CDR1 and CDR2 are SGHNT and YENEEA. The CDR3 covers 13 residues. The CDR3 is CASSFGWGYEQYF.

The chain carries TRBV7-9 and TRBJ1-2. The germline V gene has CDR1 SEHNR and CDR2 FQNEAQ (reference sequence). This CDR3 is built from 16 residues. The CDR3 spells CASSLGATVPYYGYTF.

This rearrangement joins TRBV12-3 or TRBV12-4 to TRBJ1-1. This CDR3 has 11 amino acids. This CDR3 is CASTENTEAFF.

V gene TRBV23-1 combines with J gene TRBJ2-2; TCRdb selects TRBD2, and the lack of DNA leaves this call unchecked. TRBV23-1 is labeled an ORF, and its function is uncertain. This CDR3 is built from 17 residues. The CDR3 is CASSQPGTSGPLPGAVF.

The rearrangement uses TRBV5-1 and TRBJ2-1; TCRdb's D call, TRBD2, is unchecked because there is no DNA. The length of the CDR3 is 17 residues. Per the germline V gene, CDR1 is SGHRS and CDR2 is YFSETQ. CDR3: CASSRGLAGGPGNEQFF.

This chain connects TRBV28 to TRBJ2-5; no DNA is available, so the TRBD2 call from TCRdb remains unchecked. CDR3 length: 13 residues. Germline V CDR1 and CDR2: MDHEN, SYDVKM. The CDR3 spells CASTPPGQETQYF. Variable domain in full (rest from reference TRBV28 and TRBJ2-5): DVKVTQSSRYLVKRTGEKVFLECVQDMDHENMFWYRQDPGLGLRLIYFSYDVKMKEKGDIPEGYSVSREKKERFSLILESASTNQTSMYLCASTPPGQETQYFGPGTRLLVL.

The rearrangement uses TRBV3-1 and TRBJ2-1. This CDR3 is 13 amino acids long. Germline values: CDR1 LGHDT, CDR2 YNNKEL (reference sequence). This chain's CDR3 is CASSSSYSYEQFF.

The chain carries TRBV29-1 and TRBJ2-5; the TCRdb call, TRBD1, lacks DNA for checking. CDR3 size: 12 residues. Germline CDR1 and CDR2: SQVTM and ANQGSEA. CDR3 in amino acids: CSVEWAGETQYF.

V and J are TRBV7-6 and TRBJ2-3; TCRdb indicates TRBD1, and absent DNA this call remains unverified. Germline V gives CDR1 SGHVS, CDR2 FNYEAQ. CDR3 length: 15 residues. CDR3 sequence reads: CASSSGTGGTDTQYF.

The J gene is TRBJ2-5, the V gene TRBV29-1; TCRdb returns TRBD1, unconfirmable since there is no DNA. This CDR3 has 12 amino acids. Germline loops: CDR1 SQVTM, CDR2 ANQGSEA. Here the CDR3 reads CSVSGNWETQYF.

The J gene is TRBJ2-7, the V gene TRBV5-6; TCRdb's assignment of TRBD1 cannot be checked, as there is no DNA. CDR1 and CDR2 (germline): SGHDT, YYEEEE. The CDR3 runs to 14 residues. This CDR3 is CASSGDRGFYEQYF.

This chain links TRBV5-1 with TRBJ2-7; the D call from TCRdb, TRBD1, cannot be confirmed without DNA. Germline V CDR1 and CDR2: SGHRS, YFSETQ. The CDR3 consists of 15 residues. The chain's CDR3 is CASSLAHRSGYEQYF.

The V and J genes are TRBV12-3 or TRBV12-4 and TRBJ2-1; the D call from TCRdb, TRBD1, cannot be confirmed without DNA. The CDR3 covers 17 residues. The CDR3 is CASRAPGQGFSYNEQFF.

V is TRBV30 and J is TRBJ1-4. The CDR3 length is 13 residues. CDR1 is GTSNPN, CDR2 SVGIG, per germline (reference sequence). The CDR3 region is CAWSVLCDEKLFF.

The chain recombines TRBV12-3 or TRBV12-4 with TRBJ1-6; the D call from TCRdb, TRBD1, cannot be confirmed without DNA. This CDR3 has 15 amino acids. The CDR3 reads CASSLRQGPRSPLHF.

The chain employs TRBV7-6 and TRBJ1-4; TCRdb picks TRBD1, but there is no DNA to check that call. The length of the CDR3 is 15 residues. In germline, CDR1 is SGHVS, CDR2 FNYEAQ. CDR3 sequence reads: CASSHRQGTNEKLFF.

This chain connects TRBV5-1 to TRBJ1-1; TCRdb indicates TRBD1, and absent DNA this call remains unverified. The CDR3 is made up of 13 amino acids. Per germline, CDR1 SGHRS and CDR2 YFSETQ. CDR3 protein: CASSPGINTEAFF.